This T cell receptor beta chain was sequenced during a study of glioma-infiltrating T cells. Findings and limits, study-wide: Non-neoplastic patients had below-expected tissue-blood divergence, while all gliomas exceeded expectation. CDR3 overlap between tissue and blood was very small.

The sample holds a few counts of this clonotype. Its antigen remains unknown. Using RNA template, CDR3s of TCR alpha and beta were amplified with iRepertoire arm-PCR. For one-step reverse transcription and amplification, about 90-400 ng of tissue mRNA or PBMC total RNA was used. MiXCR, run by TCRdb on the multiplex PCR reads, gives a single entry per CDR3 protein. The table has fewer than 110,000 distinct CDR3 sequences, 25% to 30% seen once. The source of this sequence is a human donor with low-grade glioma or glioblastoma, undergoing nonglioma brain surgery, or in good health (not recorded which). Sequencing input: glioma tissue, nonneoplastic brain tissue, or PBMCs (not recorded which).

CDR3 region: CASSTRDSGFWYGYTF. The CDR3 DNA sequence: TGTGCCAGCAGCACTAGGGACAGCGGGTTTTGGTATGGCTACACCTTC. The chain recombines TRBV5-4 with TRBJ1-2, with TRBD1 matching over 7 bases. Germline V lookup: CDR1 SGHNT, CDR2 YYREEE (reference sequence). The J segment lost 5 bases and the V segment lost 4 bases, leaving 14 bases of the junction unmatched. The CDR3 is 16 amino acids.